One TCR beta chain is described in this entry. This specimen belongs to a study of blood T cell repertoires in COVID-19. In the study overall: Acute-phase and convalescent COVID-19 samples originated in the United States, Italy and Spain.

Repertoires were generated with immunoSEQ multiplex PCR, while TCRdb's copy carries only in-frame clones and drops some. The sample carries about 36,000 clones, nearly 90% recorded once. The length of the CDR3 is 16 residues. CDR1 is SGHDT, CDR2 YYEEEE, per germline. V was cut by 2 bases and J by 3 bases, with 15 bases left in between. V is TRBV5-6 and J is TRBJ1-5; D is uncertain. The TCR was taken from a human donor in a cohort sampled during active COVID-19. Sequenced: peripheral blood. CDR3 sequence: CASSFRAASDNQPQHF. The CDR3 region has the DNA TGTGCCAGCAGCTTTCGGGCCGCTAGCGACAATCAGCCCCAGCATTTT.